This T cell receptor beta chain stems from a study of OX40 agonist ivuxolimab in advanced cancers. Study-wide background: Hepatocellular carcinoma, melanoma, renal cell or head and neck cancer was diagnosed in the dose-escalation patients.

Germline V CDR1 and CDR2: ENHRY, SYGVKD. V lost 2 bases and J lost 0, with 11 bases in between. This CDR3 has 15 residues. Measured with immunoSEQ multiplex PCR; TCRdb has only the in-frame clones, and not every one. The table lists more than 65,000 clones, about 85% of them singletons. The receptor comes from an adult with an advanced solid tumor such as melanoma, head and neck, liver or kidney cancer. V and J are TRBV10-3 and TRBJ2-7; D call uncertain. The material sequenced was CD4+ or CD8+ T cells sorted from blood, taken in a trial of the OX40 agonist ivuxolimab. Here the CDR3 DNA reads TGTGCCATCAGTGAGGGCATAATCTACTCCTACGAGCAGTACTTC. This encodes CAISEGIIYSYEQYF.